This is a list of T cell receptor beta chains from one sample in a study of T cells in Graves' hyperthyroidism and ophthalmopathy. One entry per CDR3 protein, called by TCRdb with MiXCR from the multiplex PCR reads. The data show over 200,000 distinct CDR3 sequences, with less than 15% seen just once and 13% held by the top ten. Sequenced sample: blood. The receptors shown here come from a woman aged 40 to 50 with Graves' hyperthyroidism that later progressed to Graves' ophthalmopathy. CDR3s include the opening cysteine and the closing phenylalanine or tryptophan. D genes are given only for firm matches. Size is stated for part of the rows, as once, few or many counts, or as a class when the clone is expanded.

>TRBJ2-5|many|TRBV5-1|TRBD2
CASSLVSSGRVQETQYF
TGCGCCAGCAGCTTGGTATCGTCAGGGAGGGTCCAAGAGACCCAGTACTTC
>TRBJ2-7|many|TRBV5-5|TRBD2
CASSFGLAGEGTYEQYF
TGTGCCAGCAGCTTCGGCCTAGCGGGAGAAGGTACCTACGAGCAGTACTTC
>TRBJ2-6|many|TRBV7-8|TRBD1
CASRTDRGGSGANVLTF
TGTGCCAGTAGAACGGACAGGGGAGGGTCTGGGGCCAACGTCCTGACTTTC
>TRBJ2-1|many|TRBV11-2|TRBD2
CASNLLAGNGNEQFF
TGTGCCAGCAACCTGCTAGCGGGAAACGGCAATGAGCAGTTCTTC
>TRBJ1-6|few|TRBV5-8|-
CASSSRSGGIDSPLHF
TGTGCCAGCAGCTCACGCTCGGGGGGAATCGATTCACCCCTCCACTTT
>TRBJ2-1|-|TRBV9|TRBD1
CASSPPGTGDYNEQFF
TGTGCCAGCAGCCCCCCTGGGACAGGGGACTACAATGAGCAGTTCTTC
>TRBJ2-7|many|TRBV6-1|TRBD1
CASSSNRGHEQYF
TGTGCCAGCAGTTCGAACAGGGGCCACGAGCAGTACTTC
>TRBJ2-7|many|TRBV6-1|-
CASSRSETYEQYF
TGTGCCAGCAGTCGTAGCGAGACTTACGAGCAGTACTTC
>TRBJ2-2|many|TRBV10-2|-
CASSRDNTGELFF
TGCGCCAGCAGCCGGGACAACACCGGGGAGCTGTTTTTT
>TRBJ2-5|many|TRBV7-2|-
CASSRTPTNQETQYF
TGTGCCAGCAGCCGAACCCCGACAAACCAAGAGACCCAGTACTTC
>TRBJ1-2|many|TRBV3-1|-
CASSQDKGIWTCYGYTF
TGTGCCAGCAGCCAAGATAAGGGGATCTGGACGTGCTATGGCTACACCTTC
>TRBJ1-2|many|TRBV7-9|-
CASSLRTVNYGYTF
TGTGCCAGCAGCCTACGGACAGTTAACTATGGCTACACCTTC
>TRBJ1-1|-|TRBV19|-
CASISPGVSTGAFF
TGTGCCAGTATCTCGCCGGGGGTTTCCACTGGAGCTTTCTTT
>TRBJ2-2|many|TRBV27|TRBD1
CASSSGTGIGELFF
TGTGCCAGCAGCTCCGGGACAGGGATCGGGGAGCTGTTTTTT
>TRBJ2-7|few|TRBV6-1|-
CASRFGVSYEQYF
TGTGCCAGCAGATTTGGAGTCTCCTACGAGCAGTACTTC
>TRBJ1-1|many|TRBV12-3/TRBV12-4|-
CASSLTAIRDTEAFF
TGTGCCAGCAGTTTAACGGCGATTCGAGACACTGAAGCTTTCTTT
>TRBJ1-5|few|TRBV28|TRBD1
CASSFWGTAELFGQPQHF
TGTGCCAGCAGTTTTTGGGGGACAGCAGAACTTTTTGGTCAGCCCCAGCATTTT
>TRBJ2-7|many|TRBV11-2|-
CASSLDRQSYEQYF
TGTGCCAGCAGCTTAGATCGACAGAGCTACGAGCAGTACTTC
>TRBJ2-2|-|TRBV12-3/TRBV12-4|-
CASTRTGTPTGELFF
TGTGCCAGCACGCGAACGGGAACCCCCACCGGGGAGCTGTTTTTT
>TRBJ2-3|many|TRBV12-3/TRBV12-4|-
CASRKRDGSTDTQYF
TGTGCCAGCAGAAAACGGGACGGGAGCACAGATACGCAGTATTTT
>TRBJ2-5|-|TRBV12-3/TRBV12-4|TRBD2
CASSPRGSGRSAQYF
TGTGCCAGCAGTCCGCGGGGTAGCGGGAGGTCGGCCCAGTACTTC
>TRBJ2-5|many|TRBV28|TRBD1
CASSYPPGQGFEETQYF
TGTGCCAGCAGCTACCCCCCGGGACAGGGTTTTGAAGAGACCCAGTACTTC
>TRBJ2-3|many|TRBV28|TRBD2
CASSTGTSGTTYTQYF
TGTGCCAGCAGTACCGGGACTAGCGGGACTACCTATACGCAGTATTTT
>TRBJ2-7|few|TRBV4-1|TRBD1
CASSPPGTGGYEQYF
TGCGCCAGCAGCCCACCAGGGACAGGGGGCTACGAGCAGTACTTC
>TRBJ2-1|many|TRBV24-1|-
CATSDDDTLYSYNEQFF
TGTGCCACCAGTGACGACGACACATTATACTCCTACAATGAGCAGTTCTTC
>TRBJ1-1|many|TRBV7-9|-
CASSLAGTGWDTEAFF
TGTGCCAGCAGCTTAGCAGGGACTGGCTGGGACACTGAAGCTTTCTTT
>TRBJ2-5|-|TRBV18|-
CASSPQGKETQYF
TGTGCCAGCTCACCACAGGGAAAGGAGACCCAGTACTTC
>TRBJ2-3|many|TRBV29-1|TRBD2
CSVTKAGTRFPDTQYF
TGCAGCGTGACCAAGGCCGGGACTAGATTCCCAGATACGCAGTATTTT
>TRBJ2-1|-|TRBV5-1|-
CASSSGSMAINEQFF
TGCGCCAGCAGCTCCGGGTCCATGGCCATCAATGAGCAGTTCTTC
>TRBJ1-6|few|TRBV6-1|-
CASSRDINSPLHF
TGTGCCAGCAGCAGGGACATCAATTCACCCCTCCACTTT
>TRBJ2-7|many|TRBV6-2/TRBV6-3|-
CAIGMGLASYEQYF
TGTGCCATCGGGATGGGATTGGCCTCCTACGAGCAGTACTTC
>TRBJ1-3|many|TRBV7-9|-
CASRNGGDRGNTIYF
TGTGCCAGCAGGAATGGAGGGGATCGGGGAAACACCATATATTTT
>TRBJ2-1|many|TRBV7-3|TRBD2
CASSLNFLGSGSSYNEQFF
TGTGCCAGCAGCTTAAATTTCCTGGGTAGCGGGAGCTCCTACAATGAGCAGTTCTTC
>TRBJ2-7|-|TRBV5-1|TRBD1
CASHGTGTFDEQYF
TGCGCCAGCCATGGGACAGGGACCTTTGACGAGCAGTACTTC
>TRBJ2-1|many|TRBV18|TRBD1
CASSPPGQAYYNEQFF
TGTGCCAGCTCACCACCGGGACAGGCCTACTACAATGAGCAGTTCTTC
>TRBJ2-1|many|TRBV28|-
CASSYLKGSYNEQFF
TGTGCCAGCAGTTACCTGAAAGGGTCCTACAATGAGCAGTTCTTC
>TRBJ2-7|many|TRBV28|-
CASSGSTTDTYEQYF
TGTGCCAGCAGTGGGTCTACAACGGACACCTACGAGCAGTACTTC
>TRBJ1-2|many|TRBV20-1|-
CSARGTDGYTF
TGCAGTGCTAGAGGCACGGATGGCTACACCTTC
>TRBJ2-2|many|TRBV6-1|-
CASSYGPYALFF
TGTGCCAGCAGCTACGGCCCCTACGCGCTGTTTTTT
>TRBJ1-1|many|TRBV9|-
CASSVFPGPDTEAFF
TGTGCCAGCAGCGTATTCCCCGGGCCTGACACTGAAGCTTTCTTT
>TRBJ2-7|many|TRBV11-2|-
CASSFFYEQYF
TGTGCCAGCAGCTTTTTCTACGAGCAGTACTTC
>TRBJ1-1|-|TRBV6-2/TRBV6-3|-
CASSTSDQVGDTEAFF
TGTGCCAGCAGTACCTCGGACCAGGTAGGGGACACTGAAGCTTTCTTT
>TRBJ1-4|-|TRBV9|-
CASSVVSDWGEKLFF
TGTGCCAGCAGCGTAGTAAGCGACTGGGGTGAAAAACTGTTTTTT
>TRBJ2-7|many|TRBV11-1|-
CASSLSSGTRGGEQYF
TGTGCCAGCAGCTTATCCTCCGGGACCAGGGGGGGGGAGCAGTACTTC
>TRBJ2-1|many|TRBV11-2|TRBD2
CASSAELAGPRHEQFF
TGTGCCAGCAGCGCTGAACTAGCGGGACCGCGCCATGAGCAGTTCTTC
>TRBJ2-1|many|TRBV20-1|TRBD2
CSETTSADNEQFF
TGCAGTGAGACGACTAGCGCAGACAATGAGCAGTTCTTC
>TRBJ2-5|few|TRBV10-3|-
CAISFGGPSETQYF
TGTGCCATCAGTTTTGGGGGGCCGTCCGAGACCCAGTACTTC
>TRBJ2-1|many|TRBV5-1|-
CASSGIPYYEQFF
TGCGCCAGCAGCGGAATCCCCTACTATGAGCAGTTCTTC
>TRBJ1-3|-|TRBV7-9|-
CASSPRWGGNSGNTIYF
TGTGCCAGCAGCCCGAGGTGGGGGGGAAACTCTGGAAACACCATATATTTT
>TRBJ2-1|many|TRBV10-3|TRBD2
CAINFRGRAVGSYNEQFF
TGTGCCATCAACTTCCGCGGGAGGGCCGTTGGCTCCTACAATGAGCAGTTCTTC
>TRBJ2-7|many|TRBV28|TRBD2
CASSFWTSGSSNPYEQYF
TGTGCCAGCAGTTTCTGGACTAGCGGGAGCTCTAACCCCTACGAGCAGTACTTC
>TRBJ1-1|many|TRBV28|TRBD1
CASSFQGVWTEAFF
TGTGCCAGCAGTTTCCAGGGGGTCTGGACTGAAGCTTTCTTT
>TRBJ2-7|-|TRBV3-1|TRBD1
CASSPSDRSYEQYF
TGTGCCAGCAGCCCTTCGGACAGGAGCTACGAGCAGTACTTC